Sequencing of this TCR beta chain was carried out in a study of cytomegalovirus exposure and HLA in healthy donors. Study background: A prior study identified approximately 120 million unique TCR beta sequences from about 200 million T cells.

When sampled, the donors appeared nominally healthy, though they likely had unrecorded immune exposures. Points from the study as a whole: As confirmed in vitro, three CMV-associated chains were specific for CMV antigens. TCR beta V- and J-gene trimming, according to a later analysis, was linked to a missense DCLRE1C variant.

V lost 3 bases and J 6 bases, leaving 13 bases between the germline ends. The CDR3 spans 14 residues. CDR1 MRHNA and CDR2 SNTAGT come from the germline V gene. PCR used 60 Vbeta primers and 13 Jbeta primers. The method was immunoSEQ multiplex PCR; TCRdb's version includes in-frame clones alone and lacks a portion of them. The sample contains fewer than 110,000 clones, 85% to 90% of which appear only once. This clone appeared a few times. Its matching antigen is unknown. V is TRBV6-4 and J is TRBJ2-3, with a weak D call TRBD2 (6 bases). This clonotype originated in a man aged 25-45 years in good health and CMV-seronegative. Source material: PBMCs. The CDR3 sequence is CASSEGRDSDTQYF. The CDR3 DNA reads TGTGCCAGCAGTGAAGGCAGGGACTCGGATACGCAGTATTTT.